The 3 T cell receptor beta chains below all came from one sample that was sequenced in a study of T cells in Graves' hyperthyroidism and ophthalmopathy. TCR beta CDR3 sequences were amplified from RNA transcripts. The HTBI primer set served for first-round RT-PCR of the TCR CDR3. TCRdb reprocessed the multiplex PCR reads via MiXCR and lists one record per CDR3 protein. The profile shows approximately 410,000 distinct CDR3 sequences, about 15% of them singletons. Sequencing input: blood. These receptors all come from a man in his late teens or twenties with Graves' ophthalmopathy.

The V and J genes are TRBV6-1 and TRBJ1-5; D is unclear. CDR1 is MNHNS, CDR2 SASEGT, per germline. The CDR3 is 15 amino acids. Between the trimmed V and J ends, which lost 0 bases and 2 bases, there was a span of 8 bases. CDR3 DNA sequence: TGTGCCAGCAGTGAAGCGGTTGGGGGCAATCAGCCCCAGCATTTT. Amino acid sequence: CASSEAVGGNQPQHF.

The table lists this clonotype with many counts. The chain couples TRBV7-7 to TRBJ2-7, with TRBD1 matching over 9 bases. Germline loops: CDR1 SSHAT, CDR2 FNYEAQ (reference sequence). CDR3 length equals 14 residues. V dropped 5 bases and J dropped 3; count of bases not matched to a gene: 5. The CDR3 coding sequence is TGTGCCAGCAGCATCCGGGACAGGGTCTACGAGCAGTACTTC. Translation: CASSIRDRVYEQYF.

This clonotype was recorded at least ten times. V and J are TRBV27 and TRBJ1-6, with D unclear. The V end lost 6 bases, the J end lost 6 bases, and 18 bases lay between the germline ends. The CDR3 extends over 16 amino acids. CDR1 MNHEY and CDR2 SMNVEV come from the germline V gene (reference sequence). The CDR3 coding sequence is TGTGCCAGCAGCCCGCTTCTGCGGTCCGGTAATTCACCCCTCCACTTT. Amino acids: CASSPLLRSGNSPLHF.